The T cell receptor beta chain under discussion was sequenced for a study of T cells in women clearing cervical HPV infection. Study findings and constraints: Richness plus V gene abundances separated cases from controls with AUC roughly 0.88.

Repertoires were generated with immunoSEQ multiplex PCR, while TCRdb's copy carries only in-frame clones and drops some. The listing contains 21,000 or so clones. Points on this clone: What it binds is not known. The missing CDR3 end, 3 residues past where the read stops, is filled in from the germline J gene.

The CDR3 sequence is 14 residues long. CDR1 and CDR2 from the germline V gene are DFQATT and SNEGSKA (reference sequence). J is TRBJ2-3 and V is TRBV20-1; 7 bases match TRBD1. This TCR was sampled from a woman between 18 and 70 years old with a cervical HPV16 infection that either progressed to CIN3+ or cleared (not recorded which). The sequencing sample was made of blood buffy coat. CDR3 DNA (partial): TGCAGTGCTAGAGGGACAGGTCCCCAAGAGACG. Encoded protein: CSARGTGPQET. The entire CDR3 protein reads CSARGTGPQETQYF.